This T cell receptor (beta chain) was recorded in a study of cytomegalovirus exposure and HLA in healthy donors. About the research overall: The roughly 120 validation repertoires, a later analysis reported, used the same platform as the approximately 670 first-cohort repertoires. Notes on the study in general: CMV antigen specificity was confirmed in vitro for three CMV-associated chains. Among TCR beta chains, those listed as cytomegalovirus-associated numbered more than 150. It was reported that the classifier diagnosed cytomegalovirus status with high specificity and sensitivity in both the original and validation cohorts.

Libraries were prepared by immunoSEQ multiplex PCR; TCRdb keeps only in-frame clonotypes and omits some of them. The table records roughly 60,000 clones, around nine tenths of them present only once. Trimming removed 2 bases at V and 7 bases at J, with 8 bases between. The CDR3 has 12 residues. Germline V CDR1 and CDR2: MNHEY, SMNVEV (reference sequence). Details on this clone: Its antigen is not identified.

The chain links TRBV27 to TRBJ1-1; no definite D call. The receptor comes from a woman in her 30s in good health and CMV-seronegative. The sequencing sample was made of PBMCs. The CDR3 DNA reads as TGTGCCAGCAGTTTAGGTCGGAGTGAAGCTTTCTTT. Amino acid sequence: CASSLGRSEAFF.